The 21 T cell receptor beta chains presented below share a single source sample, sequenced in a study of blood T cell repertoires in COVID-19. TCRdb's table, derived via immunoSEQ multiplex PCR, lists solely in-frame clones and lacks some. In the table there are 100,000 to 150,000 clones, around 87% of which are singletons. Material for sequencing was peripheral blood. These receptors all come from a woman aged 55-70 years with acute or convalescent COVID-19.

The CDR3 bases are TGTGCCAGCAATACTAGATTGGACACCGGGGAGCTGTTTTTT. Its protein product is CASNTRLDTGELFF. The V gene is TRBV27, the J gene TRBJ2-2; possibly TRBD2 for D (5 bases). The CDR3 is 14 residues long. Germline V gene data show CDR1 as MNHEY and CDR2 as SMNVEV (reference sequence). V lost 7 bases and J lost 3, with 12 bases in between.

V is TRBV5-1 and J is TRBJ1-2, with D unclear. The CDR3 consists of 13 residues. V was pared by 5 bases and J by 3 bases, with 11 bases between. Germline loops: CDR1 SGHRS, CDR2 YFSETQ. The CDR3 spells CASRGQLDYGYTF. CDR3 DNA: TGCGCCAGCAGGGGCCAACTTGACTATGGCTACACCTTC.

The chain is built from TRBV4-1 and TRBJ1-1; tentative D call: TRBD1 (6 bases). The CDR3 spans 14 residues. Per germline, CDR1 MGHRA and CDR2 YSYEKL. V gave up 7 bases and J gave up 5 bases, with 17 bases separating them. The CDR3 DNA sequence: TGCGCCAGCAAAGGCCAGGGGCTCAGTACTGAAGCTTTCTTT. Translating gives CASKGQGLSTEAFF.

This rearrangement joins TRBV15 to TRBJ2-5, with 8 bases matching TRBD2. Germline CDR1 is LNHNV and CDR2 is YYDKDF (reference sequence). This CDR3 spans 14 amino acids. V dropped 3 bases and J dropped 5; count of bases not matched to a gene: 5. The chain's CDR3 is CATSSLTGGETQYF. The CDR3 DNA sequence: TGTGCCACCAGCAGCTTAACGGGAGGGGAGACCCAGTACTTC.

This chain joins TRBV11-2 and TRBJ2-7; 7 bases align to TRBD1. Germline values: CDR1 SGHAT, CDR2 FQNNGV. This CDR3 has 15 amino acids. With 5 bases clipped from V and 1 base from J, the junction kept 8 bases outside the gene matches. The CDR3 loop reads CASSQGQTISYEQYF. In DNA, the CDR3 is TGTGCCAGCAGCCAGGGACAGACTATTTCCTACGAGCAGTACTTC. The full variable domain, with the rest looked up from reference TRBV11-2 and TRBJ2-7, is EAGVAQSPRYKIIEKRQSVAFWCNPISGHATLYWYQQILGQGPKLLIQFQNNGVVDDSQLPKDRFSAERLKGVDSTLKIQPAKLEDSAVYLCASSQGQTISYEQYFGPGTRLTVT.

The CDR3 nucleotides are TGCGCCAGCAAAGGGACAGGGAGGGGAGAGACCCAGTACTTC. This translates into CASKGTGRGETQYF. The V call is TRBV5-1, the J call TRBJ2-5; 9 bases are a match to TRBD1. Germline lookup yields CDR1 SGHRS and CDR2 YFSETQ. This CDR3 comprises 14 residues. V lost 6 bases to trimming and J lost 4 bases; unmatched junction nucleotides: 7.

This clone was counted between two and nine times. The J gene is TRBJ2-5, the V gene TRBV2; 9 nucleotides match TRBD2. This CDR3 region has 13 residues. From germline, CDR1 is SNHLY and CDR2 FYNNEI. J lost 7 bases, V lost 7 bases, and 7 bases had no gene match. CDR3 coding DNA: TGTGCCAGCACCCAGCGGGGGGTCGGGACCCAGTACTTC. Protein product: CASTQRGVGTQYF.

The chain has TRBV27 and TRBJ2-3; TRBD1 agrees at 8 bases. Per germline, CDR1 MNHEY and CDR2 SMNVEV (reference sequence). V gave up 5 bases and J gave up 5 bases; unmatched junction bases: 15. This CDR3 comprises 17 residues. CDR3 DNA: TGTGCCAGCAGTCCCACCGGACAGGGTAAATCCAGAGATACGCAGTATTTT. Translated, it gives CASSPTGQGKSRDTQYF.

V and J are TRBV18 and TRBJ1-2; D uncertain. With 1 base removed from V and 3 bases from J, the gap between germline ends came to 12 bases. This CDR3 region has 15 residues. The germline V gene has CDR1 KGHSH and CDR2 LQKENI. CDR3 DNA: TGTGCCAGCTCACCACTCGGAGGGAGTGACTATGGCTACACCTTC. Protein: CASSPLGGSDYGYTF.

The chain recombines TRBV18 with TRBJ1-6; 10 bases align to TRBD1. This CDR3 region has 14 residues. CDR1 is KGHSH, CDR2 LQKENI, per germline. Trimming at V came to 2 bases and at J to 10 bases, leaving 2 bases not matched to a gene. This chain's CDR3 is CASSPGTGESPLHF. CDR3 DNA: TGTGCCAGCTCACCAGGGACAGGGGAGTCACCCCTCCACTTT.

The V gene is TRBV4-1, the J gene TRBJ2-5; D perhaps matches TRBD2 (6 bases). CDR1 and CDR2 (germline): MGHRA, YSYEKL. Trimming shortened V by 4 bases and J by 2 bases, and 14 bases separated the two germline ends. The CDR3 contains 15 residues. Here the CDR3 DNA reads TGCGCCAGCAGCCCAGCGGGTGGGCAGCAAGAGACCCAGTACTTC. It yields the protein CASSPAGGQQETQYF.

The chain uses TRBV6-6 and TRBJ2-1, with 10 positions matching TRBD1. The CDR3 runs 15 residues. The V segment lost 6 bases and the J segment 7 bases; nucleotides outside the gene matches: 9. CDR1 MNHNY and CDR2 SVGAGI come from the germline V gene (reference sequence). The CDR3 is CASRAQTGGRNEQFF. The CDR3 nucleotides read TGTGCCAGCAGGGCCCAGACAGGGGGCAGGAATGAGCAGTTCTTC.

The chain employs TRBV6-5 and TRBJ2-1, with 7 bases lining up with TRBD2. The CDR3 is 15 amino acids. Germline V gene data show CDR1 as MNHEY and CDR2 as SVGAGI. V dropped 6 bases and J dropped 9; count of bases not matched to a gene: 14. CDR3 region: CASSLSGGVQSEQFF. The CDR3 DNA sequence: TGTGCCAGCAGCCTATCTGGGGGGGTGCAATCTGAGCAGTTCTTC.

The chain couples TRBV6-5 to TRBJ2-7; D might be TRBD1 (5 bases). The CDR3 has 13 amino acids. The V end was cut by 7 bases, the J end by 3 bases, with 13 bases between. The germline gives CDR1 MNHEY, CDR2 SVGAGI. As DNA, the CDR3 is TGTGCCAGCACCCTCACAGGAGACTACGAGCAGTACGTC. The encoded protein is CASTLTGDYEQYV.

This chain joins TRBV30 and TRBJ1-5, with 7 bases aligning to TRBD1. This CDR3 region has 13 residues. Trimming cost V 0 bases and J 6 bases; bases outside gene matches: 2. The germline V gene has CDR1 GTSNPN and CDR2 SVGIG (reference sequence). For the CDR3, the DNA is TGTGCCTGGAGTGTCGACAGGGCTCAGCCCCAGCATTTT. Amino acids: CAWSVDRAQPQHF.

The genes are TRBV19 and TRBJ2-3, with D possibly being TRBD2 (6 bases). Per germline, CDR1 LNHDA and CDR2 SQIVND (reference sequence). Trimming left V 2 bases short and J 0 bases short, with 12 bases between. This CDR3 is 16 amino acids long. The CDR3 reads CASSIRAGRSTDTQYF. Here the CDR3 DNA reads TGTGCCAGTAGTATAAGGGCGGGAAGGAGCACAGATACGCAGTATTTT.

The rearrangement uses TRBV6-6 and TRBJ2-1; 7 bases fit TRBD2. The CDR3 spans 15 residues. Germline V gene data show CDR1 as MNHNY and CDR2 as SVGAGI (reference sequence). V gave up 6 bases and J gave up 5 bases; unmatched junction bases: 10. CDR3: CASRDGPSGNNEQFF. CDR3 DNA sequence: TGTGCCAGCAGAGATGGGCCTAGCGGAAACAATGAGCAGTTCTTC.

V gene TRBV27 combines with J gene TRBJ1-2; TRBD1 aligns across 9 bases. CDR1 is MNHEY, CDR2 SMNVEV, per germline (reference sequence). V dropped 7 bases and J dropped 3; count of bases not matched to a gene: 9. The length of the CDR3 is 15 residues. This chain's CDR3 is CASTPGTGIYYGYTF. In DNA form, the CDR3 reads TGTGCCAGCACCCCCGGGACAGGGATATACTATGGCTACACCTTC.

CDR3 loop: CASRLPAGGTYGYTF. CDR3 nucleotides: TGTGCCAGCAGGCTGCCTGCGGGGGGAACTTATGGCTACACCTTC. The genes are TRBV28 and TRBJ1-2; the D gene is possibly TRBD1 (5 bases). The CDR3 has 15 amino acids. V lost 6 bases and J lost 5, with 19 bases in between. Germline loops: CDR1 MDHEN, CDR2 SYDVKM.

This rearrangement joins TRBV27 to TRBJ1-2; the D gene is possibly TRBD1 (5 bases). V dropped 4 bases and J dropped 3 bases, with 15 bases sitting between them. Germline CDR1 MNHEY, CDR2 SMNVEV (reference sequence). The CDR3 spans 15 residues. CDR3 amino acids: CASSSGHLPHYGYTF. The CDR3, as DNA: TGTGCCAGCAGTTCCGGACACCTACCGCACTATGGCTACACCTTC.

This clone was seen only a few times. The chain links TRBV27 to TRBJ1-5, with TRBD1 matching over 7 bases. CDR3 size: 15 residues. Trimming removed 3 bases from V and 7 bases from J; junction bases left unmatched: 9. Germline assignment: CDR1 MNHEY and CDR2 SMNVEV (reference sequence). CDR3 sequence: CASSLRRLGGQPQHF. The CDR3, as DNA: TGTGCCAGCAGTTTGAGGCGGCTAGGGGGCCAGCCCCAGCATTTT.